These T cell receptor beta chains were read from a single sample in a study of memory CD4+ T cells and cytomegalovirus serostatus. Repertoires were generated with immunoSEQ multiplex PCR, while TCRdb's copy carries only in-frame clones and drops some. The sample has approximately 50,000 clones; roughly three quarters are singletons. Sequencing was performed on memory CD4+ T cells from blood. These receptors all come from an adult in good health and CMV-seronegative. The CDR3 runs from the conserved cysteine through the conserved F or W. A D gene is named only where the DNA matches it firmly. Some rows mark clone size as missing; the rest say once, few, many or name a class of expanded clone.

d_gene	v_gene	j_gene	abundance	CDR3aa	CDR3nt
-	TRBV7-9	TRBJ2-1	-	CASAPIGGAYNEQFF	TGTGCCAGCGCCCCCATAGGGGGTGCCTACAATGAGCAGTTCTTC
TRBD1	TRBV2	TRBJ1-5	-	CASSTDRGNQPQHF	TGTGCCAGCAGTACCGACAGGGGCAATCAGCCCCAGCATTTT
TRBD2	TRBV10-3	TRBJ2-5	-	CAIRPSGTQETQYF	TGTGCCATCCGCCCTAGCGGGACTCAAGAGACCCAGTACTTC
TRBD2	TRBV7-9	TRBJ2-1	few	CASSLVGLRGARYNEQFF	TGTGCCAGCAGCTTAGTCGGTTTGCGGGGGGCTAGGTACAATGAGCAGTTCTTC
-	TRBV5-4	TRBJ2-7	once	CASSLGTDTDYEQYF	TGTGCCAGCAGCTTGGGAACGGACACCGACTACGAGCAGTACTTC
-	TRBV2	TRBJ1-4	-	CASIGQSTNEKLFF	TGTGCCAGCATCGGGCAGTCAACTAATGAAAAACTGTTTTTT
-	TRBV2	TRBJ1-1	-	CASSEVILAFF	TGTGCCAGCAGTGAAGTTATCCTGGCTTTCTTT
TRBD1	TRBV28	TRBJ2-2	-	CASRAGDRPTGELFF	TGTGCCAGCAGAGCTGGGGACAGGCCCACCGGGGAGCTGTTTTTT
-	TRBV4-1	TRBJ2-7	-	CASSLNSPSDEQYF	TGCGCCAGCAGCCTCAACTCCCCTTCGGACGAGCAGTACTTC
TRBD2	TRBV2	TRBJ2-7	few	CASSDPAGGSYEQYF	TGTGCCAGCAGTGACCCAGCGGGAGGGTCCTACGAGCAGTACTTC
TRBD1	TRBV6-1	TRBJ2-7	-	CASSEMGGQASYEQYF	TGTGCCAGCAGTGAAATGGGGGGACAGGCGTCGTACGAGCAGTACTTC
TRBD2	TRBV29-1	TRBJ2-5	-	CSVTPRGTSGLVGTQYF	TGCAGCGTAACCCCCAGAGGGACTAGCGGCTTAGTCGGGACCCAGTACTTC
-	TRBV2	TRBJ2-7	-	CASSGVSGRAGGYEQYF	TGTGCCAGCAGTGGCGTGTCAGGACGCGCTGGGGGCTACGAGCAGTACTTC
-	TRBV27	TRBJ2-3	-	CASSLSLTRTQYF	TGTGCCAGCAGTTTATCCCTGACTCGTACGCAGTATTTT
TRBD2	TRBV6-1	TRBJ2-7	-	CASSEAIGTSGVREQYF	TGTGCCAGCAGTGAAGCCATCGGGACTAGCGGGGTCCGAGAGCAGTACTTC
TRBD2	TRBV7-9	TRBJ2-1	few	CASSLPLRLAGNNEQFF	TGTGCCAGCAGCTTACCCCTGCGTCTAGCGGGCAACAATGAGCAGTTCTTC
TRBD1	TRBV28	TRBJ1-5	-	CASSDRGQGSQPQHF	TGTGCCAGCAGTGATCGGGGACAGGGGAGTCAGCCCCAGCATTTT
TRBD1	TRBV6-5	TRBJ1-1	-	CASSRGPDPNTEAFF	TGTGCCAGCAGTAGGGGGCCGGACCCGAACACTGAAGCTTTCTTT
-	TRBV18	TRBJ2-3	-	CASSPIGDTQYF	TGTGCCAGCTCACCGATAGGAGATACGCAGTATTTT
-	TRBV7-9	TRBJ2-2	few	CASRVSWRETGELFF	TGTGCCAGCAGAGTCTCCTGGAGAGAGACCGGGGAGCTGTTTTTT
-	TRBV7-9	TRBJ2-4	-	CASSAQQEIQYF	TGTGCCAGCAGCGCGCAACAGGAAATTCAGTACTTC
-	TRBV7-9	TRBJ1-2	-	CASSFSTGVRGGYTF	TGTGCCAGCAGCTTCAGCACCGGGGTGAGGGGAGGCTACACCTTC
-	TRBV7-8	TRBJ2-1	few	CASSLRSSKSRNEQFF	TGTGCCAGCAGCTTACGTAGCTCTAAAAGTCGGAATGAGCAGTTCTTC
TRBD1	TRBV11-2	TRBJ2-5	-	CASRDDRGSGTQYF	TGTGCCAGCAGGGATGACAGGGGCTCGGGGACCCAGTACTTC
-	TRBV27	TRBJ1-5	few	CASSRTGLNNQPQHF	TGTGCCAGCAGTAGGACGGGGCTAAACAATCAGCCCCAGCATTTT
TRBD1	TRBV2	TRBJ1-4	-	CASSSGQGRWEKLFF	TGTGCCAGCAGTTCCGGACAGGGGCGGTGGGAAAAACTGTTTTTT
-	TRBV28	TRBJ2-1	-	CASSIRGEQFF	TGTGCCAGCAGTATACGAGGGGAGCAGTTCTTC
-	TRBV4-1	TRBJ2-5	-	CASSPFGETQYF	TGCGCCAGCAGCCCGTTCGGGGAGACCCAGTACTTC
-	TRBV6-1	TRBJ1-2	-	CASLGGRLVGGYTF	TGTGCCAGCCTCGGCGGACGGTTAGTTGGTGGCTACACCTTC
-	TRBV6-5	TRBJ1-2	-	CASRRATQAGYGYTF	TGTGCCAGCAGACGCGCTACACAGGCCGGCTATGGCTACACCTTC
-	TRBV10-3	TRBJ2-7	-	CAISEKGGLYEQYF	TGTGCCATCAGTGAAAAAGGGGGGCTGTACGAGCAGTACTTC
-	TRBV19	TRBJ2-5	-	CASSTQGGGETQYF	TGTGCCAGTAGTACCCAGGGTGGAGGGGAGACCCAGTACTTC
-	TRBV11-2	TRBJ2-7	-	CASSLEAGSHYEQYF	TGTGCCAGCAGCCTCGAGGCAGGCTCTCACTACGAGCAGTACTTC
-	TRBV2	TRBJ1-2	-	CASSQYVYGYTF	TGTGCCAGCAGCCAGTACGTCTATGGCTACACCTTC
TRBD1	TRBV12-5	TRBJ2-3	-	CASAPDRMSTDTQYF	TGTGCTAGTGCCCCGGACAGGATGAGCACAGATACGCAGTATTTT
-	TRBV7-6	TRBJ2-1	once	CASSLGPNNEQFF	TGTGCCAGCAGCTTAGGCCCCAACAATGAGCAGTTCTTC
TRBD1	TRBV7-9	TRBJ2-3	-	CASSWGQGGGTDTQYF	TGTGCCAGCAGCTGGGGACAGGGCGGAGGCACAGATACGCAGTATTTT
-	TRBV27	TRBJ2-1	-	CASSLLSLGGGNEQFF	TGTGCCAGCAGTCTCCTAAGCCTAGGTGGGGGAAATGAGCAGTTCTTC
-	TRBV5-1	TRBJ1-2	-	CASSPSVGAYGYTF	TGCGCCAGCAGCCCCTCGGTAGGGGCCTATGGCTACACCTTC
-	TRBV29-1	TRBJ2-3	-	CSFYQGNTQYF	TGCAGCTTTTACCAGGGAAATACGCAGTATTTT
TRBD2	TRBV5-4	TRBJ2-7	-	CASSSPGGRAPEQYF	TGTGCCAGCAGCTCCCCCGGCGGGAGGGCCCCCGAGCAGTACTTC
-	TRBV7-9	TRBJ1-1	few	CASSLEGFEAFF	TGTGCCAGCAGCTTAGAGGGTTTTGAAGCTTTCTTT